The 18 T cell receptor beta chains below were found in one sample sequenced in a study of sequential checkpoint blockade in melanoma. The treatment here: randomized to nivolumab then ipilimumab (arm A) or the reverse (arm B). TCRdb's copy holds only in-frame clones and misses some; the assay was immunoSEQ multiplex PCR. In the table there are some 3,000 clones, about 20% of which are singletons. The starting material was tumor tissue (inferred from file names), obtained from a patient given nivolumab and ipilimumab in sequence. The receptors here all came from a human donor with melanoma.

This clone is medium-sized by share. This sequence joins TRBV5-1 and TRBJ1-2, with TRBD1 matching over 8 bases. Germline CDR1 is SGHRS and CDR2 is YFSETQ. V lost 4 bases, J lost 1 base, and 3 bases stayed unmatched. The CDR3 consists of 14 residues. The chain's CDR3 is CASSTGQDNYGYTF. Here the CDR3 DNA reads TGCGCCAGCAGCACGGGACAGGATAACTATGGCTACACCTTC.

The CDR3 is CATSRDRASGANVLTF. The CDR3 DNA follows: TGTGCCACCAGCAGGGACAGGGCCTCTGGGGCCAACGTCCTGACTTTC. The rearrangement links TRBV15 to TRBJ2-6, with 8 positions matching TRBD1. Germline V gives CDR1 LNHNV, CDR2 YYDKDF (reference sequence). The CDR3 totals 16 residues. V shed 3 bases and J 0 bases; nucleotides not matched to a gene: 1.

The sample holds many counts of this clone. The chain uses TRBV11-3 and TRBJ1-1; no clear D. The CDR3 length is 16 residues. Germline V gene sequence: CDR1 SGHNT, CDR2 YENEEA. V lost 2 bases and J 1 base, leaving 14 bases between the germline ends. CDR3 DNA: TGTGCCAGCAGCTTACGAAACGCACAAAGGAACACTGAAGCTTTCTTT. Residues: CASSLRNAQRNTEAFF. Supplemented by reference TRBV11-3 and TRBJ1-1, the full variable domain reads EAGVVQSPRYKIIEKKQPVAFWCNPISGHNTLYWYLQNLGQGPELLIRYENEEAVDDSQLPKDRFSAERLKGVDSTLKIQPAELGDSAVYLCASSLRNAQRNTEAFFGQGTRLTVV.

The V gene is TRBV25-1, the J gene TRBJ1-2; 9 nucleotides align to TRBD1. The CDR3 extends over 12 amino acids. Germline trimming cut 7 bases from V and 4 bases from J; bases unmatched to any gene: 1. Looked up from germline, CDR1 is MGHDK and CDR2 is SYGVNS. This chain's CDR3 is CASTDRGYGYTF. CDR3 DNA sequence: TGTGCCAGCACGGACAGGGGCTATGGCTACACCTTC.

DNA for the CDR3: TGCAGCGTAGGGCCCAGGGGTGGGAACACTGAAGCTTTCTTT. This gives the protein CSVGPRGGNTEAFF. V gene TRBV29-1 combines with J gene TRBJ1-1; TRBD1 is a possible D gene (6 bases). Per the germline V gene, CDR1 is SQVTM and CDR2 is ANQGSEA. The length of the CDR3 is 14 residues. With 6 bases removed from V and 1 base from J, the gap between germline ends came to 15 bases. The full variable domain, rest sourced from reference TRBV29-1 and TRBJ1-1, is SAVISQKPSRDICQRGTSLTIQCQVDSQVTMMFWYRQQPGQSLTLIATANQGSEATYESGFVIDKFPISRPNLTFSTLTVSNMSPEDSSIYLCSVGPRGGNTEAFFGQGTRLTVV.

This clone was found many times. CDR3 sequence: CASSQDPARGAYNSPLHF. The CDR3 nucleotides read TGTGCCAGCAGCCAAGATCCTGCCAGGGGCGCCTATAATTCACCCCTCCACTTT. The rearrangement joins TRBV7-1 to TRBJ1-6, with D maybe TRBD1 (6 bases). TRBV7-1 is known as an ORF, though its function is uncertain. There are 18 residues in the CDR3. The germline V and J ends were trimmed by 5 bases and 2 bases, with 19 bases remaining between them.

The rearrangement links TRBV7-1 to TRBJ2-3; D not resolved. TRBV7-1 is classed as an ORF, of uncertain function. With 4 bases removed from V and 5 bases from J, the gap between germline ends came to 10 bases. CDR3 length equals 13 residues. The CDR3 is CASSLNFGDTQYF. As DNA, the CDR3 is TGTGCCAGCAGCTTAAATTTTGGAGATACGCAGTATTTT.

The CDR3 DNA sequence: TGCGCCAGCAGCAGGGGAAACACCGGGGAGCTGTTTTTT. Translated: CASSRGNTGELFF. The chain uses TRBV23-1 and TRBJ2-2, with D perhaps matching TRBD1 (6 bases). TRBV23-1 is recorded as an ORF, its role being uncertain. The CDR3 consists of 13 residues. V was pared by 6 bases and J by 2 bases, with 7 bases between.

This clone has only a few counts. The chain links TRBV10-2 to TRBJ2-2; 10 bases agree with TRBD2. V gave up 10 bases and J gave up 5 bases; unmatched junction bases: 7. The CDR3 runs 14 residues. The germline V gene encodes CDR1 WSHSY and CDR2 SAAADI. CDR3 in amino acids: CATPSGSGTGELFF. For the CDR3, the DNA is TGCGCCACCCCTAGCGGGAGCGGGACCGGGGAGCTGTTTTTT.

This clone was counted only a few times. The rearrangement links TRBV30 to TRBJ2-3, with D possibly matching TRBD1 (5 bases). The V gene's germline CDR1 is GTSNPN and CDR2 SVGIG (reference sequence). V shed 4 bases and J shed 1 base, with 9 bases lying between them. The CDR3 runs 13 residues. CDR3 DNA sequence: TGTGCCTGGATGATACAGGGCACAGATACGCAGTATTTT. Its translation: CAWMIQGTDTQYF.

The rearrangement uses TRBV6-8 and TRBJ1-5, with 8 positions matching TRBD1. The CDR3 contains 14 residues. The germline gives CDR1 MNHGY, CDR2 SAAAGT. V lost 5 bases to trimming and J lost 2 bases; unmatched junction nucleotides: 2. The DNA of the CDR3 is TGTGCCAGCAGTCCGGACAGGGGCAATCAGCCCCAGCATTTT. The encoded protein is CASSPDRGNQPQHF.

The chain joins TRBV30 to TRBJ2-4; D is unclear. V was cut by 2 bases and J by 7 bases, with 9 bases left in between. The CDR3 length is 12 residues. Germline values: CDR1 GTSNPN, CDR2 SVGIG (reference sequence). The CDR3 spells CAWSSLGNIQYF. Here the CDR3 DNA reads TGTGCCTGGAGTAGCCTGGGGAACATTCAGTACTTC.

The chain links TRBV28 to TRBJ1-5; D ambiguous. Germline-derived CDR1 and CDR2 are MDHEN and SYDVKM. This CDR3 is built from 14 residues. V shed 3 bases and J shed 5 bases, with 11 bases lying between them. For the CDR3, the DNA is TGTGCCAGCAGTTTTGGACTGGCCCATCAGCCCCAGCATTTT. Translation gives CASSFGLAHQPQHF.

This sequence joins TRBV5-1 and TRBJ2-5; either TRBD1 or TRBD2 may fit D (5 bases each). V was clipped by 4 bases and J by 4 bases, with 14 bases between them. CDR1 and CDR2 from the germline V gene are SGHRS and YFSETQ. The CDR3 has 14 residues. The CDR3 sequence: CASSIAGTGETQYF. In DNA form, the CDR3 reads TGCGCCAGCAGCATTGCAGGGACGGGAGAGACCCAGTACTTC.

As for this clone: Its ends do not fully match the called genes, so a read error is possible. The chain carries TRBV6-8 and TRBJ1-2, with D perhaps TRBD1 (5 bases). Germline-derived CDR1 and CDR2 are MNHGY and SAAAGT. This CDR3 is built from 15 residues. The CDR3 nucleotides are TGTGCCATCAGTGCCGGCGGGGGGTCGGACTATGGCTACACCTTC. Amino acid sequence: CAISAGGGSDYGYTF.

This clone was found once. The chain couples TRBV19 to TRBJ2-1; the match to TRBD2 covers 7 bases. CDR1 and CDR2 from the germline V gene are LNHDA and SQIVND (reference sequence). CDR3 length equals 13 residues. Trimming at V came to 5 bases and at J to 7 bases, leaving 5 bases not matched to a gene. The chain's CDR3 is CASSLRLANEQFF. The CDR3 DNA sequence: TGTGCCAGTAGTTTACGACTAGCAAATGAGCAGTTCTTC.

By share, this clone counts as large. Within the sample, other DNA sequences also encode this same CDR3. V and J are TRBV5-1 and TRBJ2-3, with TRBD2 matching over 16 bases. The CDR3 consists of 17 residues. Germline-derived CDR1 and CDR2 are SGHRS and YFSETQ. V was clipped by 0 bases and J by 3 bases; unmatched bases: 1. The chain's CDR3 is CASSLAGLAGGTDTQYF. The CDR3 DNA sequence: TGCGCCAGCAGCTTGGCGGGACTAGCGGGAGGGACAGATACGCAGTATTTT.

V is TRBV18 and J is TRBJ1-5, with D perhaps matching TRBD1 (5 bases). V lost 6 bases and J 1 base, leaving 7 bases between the germline ends. This CDR3 region has 13 residues. Germline CDR1 and CDR2: KGHSH and LQKENI. CDR3 in DNA: TGTGCCAGCTCCGACAGCAGCAATCAGCCCCAGCATTTT. The encoded protein is CASSDSSNQPQHF.